The rows below give T cell receptor beta chains drawn from one sample of a study of T-cell reconstitution after alpha-beta-depleted transplantation in children. Each CDR3 protein is one row after TCRdb ran MiXCR on the PCR reads. The table lists some 840,000 distinct CDR3 sequences, roughly 15% of them singletons. The sequencing used PBMCs, mostly from graft donor cells, collected 360 days after TCRalphabeta/CD19-depleted stem cell transplant. All receptors come from a male patient between 5 and 17 years old who had a stem cell transplant for acute lymphoblastic leukemia, so the T cells may come from the graft donor. Each CDR3 is given with its conserved first and last residue. A D gene is named only where the DNA matches it firmly. Not every row has a clone size; where given, it reads once, few, many or a size class.

-,TRBJ2-1,many,13,TRBV7-8,TGTGCCAGCAGCTCCCGTTACTACAATGAGCAGTTCTTC,CASSSRYYNEQFF
-,TRBJ1-1,few,17,TRBV18,TGTGCCAGCTCACCCCAGGGAAGGAACGAGGGCAGGACTGAAGCTTTCTTT,CASSPQGRNEGRTEAFF
-,TRBJ2-1,-,15,TRBV21-1,TGTGCCAGCAGTGCGGCGCTAGCGGGAGGGCATGAGCAGTTCTTC,CASSAALAGGHEQFF
TRBD1,TRBJ1-5,few,16,TRBV5-1,TGCGCCAGCAGCCGCGGACAGGGCGGGCCCAATCAGCCCCAGCATTTT,CASSRGQGGPNQPQHF
-,TRBJ2-7,many,12,TRBV9,TGTGCCAGCAGCGTCGAAGGAGGGGAGCAGTACTTC,CASSVEGGEQYF
-,TRBJ2-7,few,15,TRBV15,TGTGCCACCAGCAGAGCACAACCCAGGGCCTACGAGCAGTACTTC,CATSRAQPRAYEQYF
TRBD2,TRBJ2-1,many,16,TRBV5-1,TGCGCCAGCAGCACTATGACTAGCGGGAGGGCCAGTGAGCAGTTCTTC,CASSTMTSGRASEQFF
-,TRBJ1-2,few,12,TRBV6-5,TGTGCCAGCAGAAACGCGGGGGAAGGCTACACCTTC,CASRNAGEGYTF
-,TRBJ2-7,many,15,TRBV12-3/TRBV12-4,TGTGCCAGCAGTTTACAAGGACCGATCTCCTACGAGCAGTACTTC,CASSLQGPISYEQYF
-,TRBJ1-3,-,14,TRBV3-1,TGTGCCAGCAGCCATGGGGGGATTGGAAACACCATATATTTT,CASSHGGIGNTIYF
-,TRBJ1-1,few,13,TRBV7-2,TGTGCCAGCAATCCGACAGGCTTGAAGGGAGCTTTCTTT,CASNPTGLKGAFF
TRBD1,TRBJ2-7,many,12,TRBV20-1,TGCAGTGGGCAGGGACAGGCCTACGAGCAGTACTTC,CSGQGQAYEQYF
-,TRBJ2-5,many,15,TRBV9,TGTGCCAGCAGCGTAGAGGTCGGCTCGGGAATAACCCAGTACTTC,CASSVEVGSGITQYF
-,TRBJ2-7,-,15,TRBV7-2,TGTGCCAGCAGCCGTGGGACCCTCCCCTCCTACGAGCAGTACTTC,CASSRGTLPSYEQYF
TRBD2,TRBJ2-3,many,20,TRBV4-2,TGTGCCAGCAGCCCTTTCGGACTAGCGGGAGGCCATTCAAGAACAGATACGCAGTATTTT,CASSPFGLAGGHSRTDTQYF
-,TRBJ1-5,few,13,TRBV6-1,TGTGCCAGCATGAGAGAGGCGAATCAGCCCCAGCATTTT,CASMREANQPQHF
-,TRBJ2-7,few,15,TRBV12-3/TRBV12-4,TGTGCCAGCAGGGGTCCAGGTCCCCTAACCTACGAGCAGTACTTC,CASRGPGPLTYEQYF
TRBD2,TRBJ2-2,-,16,TRBV5-1,TGCGCCAGCAGCTTTCTAGCGGGGCTCAACACCGGGGAGCTGTTTTTT,CASSFLAGLNTGELFF
-,TRBJ2-2,-,13,TRBV29-1,TGCAGCGTTGGGGGGCCAAACACCGGGGAGCTGTTTTTT,CSVGGPNTGELFF
-,TRBJ2-7,-,13,TRBV7-6,TGTGCCAGCAGCGAGGGGGTCTACTACGAGCAGTACTTC,CASSEGVYYEQYF
TRBD2,TRBJ2-2,many,16,TRBV12-3/TRBV12-4,TGTGCCAGCACCTTCTGGACTAGCGGGAGGGGAGGGGAGCTGTTTTTT,CASTFWTSGRGGELFF
-,TRBJ2-1,-,15,TRBV20-1,TGCAGTGCTGGACCGGGCATAAGCTCCTACAATGAGCAGTTCTTC,CSAGPGISSYNEQFF
TRBD2,TRBJ2-1,-,16,TRBV7-2,TGTGCCAGCAGCTTAGGTGGCGGGAGTCCCTACAATGAGCAGTTCTTC,CASSLGGGSPYNEQFF
TRBD2,TRBJ2-5,-,18,TRBV27,TGTGCCAGCACCGCATCGATACCGGGACTAGCGGGAGAAGAGACCCAGTACTTC,CASTASIPGLAGEETQYF
-,TRBJ1-2,-,15,TRBV4-1,TGCGCCAGCAGCCAGAGTGGAAGGGGAGCCTATGGCTACACCTTC,CASSQSGRGAYGYTF
-,TRBJ1-6,-,15,TRBV12-3/TRBV12-4,TGTGCCAGCAGTTTGACGGGGGTGTATAATTCACCCCTCCACTTT,CASSLTGVYNSPLHF